The rows below give T cell receptor beta chains drawn from one sample of a study of cytomegalovirus exposure and HLA in healthy donors. Method: immunoSEQ multiplex PCR; TCRdb's copy keeps in-frame clones and lacks some. The sample holds approximately 190,000 clones, over 75% seen once. The sequenced sample was PBMCs. The source is a man in his fifties in good health and CMV-seronegative. Each CDR3 is given with its conserved first and last residue. The D gene is left open where the match is weak. Rows give clone size only sometimes, using once, few, many, or a class for an expanded clone.

.	TRBV6-1	.	TRBJ1-5	CASSERGNQPQHF	TGTGCCAGCAGTGAACGGGGGAATCAGCCCCAGCATTTT
.	TRBV6-6	.	TRBJ1-4	CASASNRGGEPEKLFF	TGTGCCAGCGCCTCGAATCGGGGGGGAGAACCTGAAAAACTGTTTTTT
few	TRBV6-5	.	TRBJ2-1	CASSYEASGQPAEFF	TGTGCCAGCAGTTACGAGGCTAGCGGACAGCCGGCCGAGTTCTTC
.	TRBV5-1	TRBD1	TRBJ2-7	CASSLTGLNEQYF	TGCGCCAGCAGCCTGACAGGGTTGAACGAGCAGTACTTC
.	TRBV7-8	.	TRBJ2-3	CASSPPRVDTQYF	TGTGCCAGCAGCCCCCCCAGGGTAGATACGCAGTATTTT
few	TRBV7-9	TRBD2	TRBJ2-5	CSSSFSGGQETQYF	TGTTCCAGCAGCTTTAGCGGGGGACAAGAGACCCAGTACTTC
once	TRBV7-8	TRBD1	TRBJ2-3	CASSLSSRGPTDTQYF	TGTGCCAGCAGCTTATCATCTAGGGGGCCCACAGATACGCAGTATTTT
once	TRBV18	TRBD1	TRBJ1-5	CASSQTGTGYNQPQHF	TGTGCCAGCTCACAAACCGGGACAGGGTACAATCAGCCCCAGCATTTT
.	TRBV30	TRBD1	TRBJ2-5	CAWSLTGGQETQYF	TGTGCCTGGAGTCTCACAGGGGGTCAAGAGACCCAGTACTTC
.	TRBV5-1	.	TRBJ2-6	CASSGWGVGANVLTF	TGCGCCAGCAGCGGCTGGGGGGTAGGGGCCAACGTCCTGACTTTC
few	TRBV7-2	.	TRBJ2-2	CASSGTRGNTGELFF	TGTGCCAGCAGCGGGACTCGGGGGAACACCGGGGAGCTGTTTTTT
.	TRBV5-8	.	TRBJ1-2	CASSLWPYGYTF	TGTGCCAGCAGCTTGTGGCCATACGGCTACACCTTC
once	TRBV25-1	.	TRBJ1-1	CASSTHNEAFF	TGTGCCAGCAGTACCCACAATGAAGCTTTCTTT
.	TRBV5-1	.	TRBJ1-1	CASSLGQATNTEAFF	TGCGCCAGCAGCTTGGGACAGGCAACGAACACTGAAGCTTTCTTT
.	TRBV29-1	TRBD1	TRBJ1-2	CSVSAQTGYGYTF	TGCAGCGTTAGTGCCCAGACAGGGTATGGCTACACCTTC
few	TRBV7-2	TRBD1	TRBJ1-2	CASSFNVGGGYTF	TGTGCCAGCAGCTTCAACGTAGGGGGCGGCTACACCTTC
.	TRBV30	TRBD1	TRBJ2-5	CAWDTGVETQYF	TGTGCCTGGGATACAGGGGTCGAGACCCAGTACTTC
.	TRBV30	TRBD1	TRBJ2-3	CAWNGQGSQYF	TGTGCCTGGAACGGACAGGGTTCACAGTATTTT
.	TRBV19	.	TRBJ1-5	CASSNGQPQHF	TGTGCCAGTAGTAACGGTCAGCCCCAGCATTTT
.	TRBV4-3	.	TRBJ1-5	CASSQDWHANQPQHF	TGCGCCAGCAGCCAAGATTGGCACGCTAATCAGCCCCAGCATTTT
.	TRBV7-2	.	TRBJ1-5	CASSLTGQPQHF	TGTGCCAGCAGCCTGACGGGGCAGCCCCAGCATTTT
few	TRBV7-3	TRBD1	TRBJ1-6	CASSLAGTDNSPLHF	TGTGCCAGCAGCTTGGCCGGGACAGATAATTCACCCCTCCACTTT
few	TRBV19	TRBD1	TRBJ1-1	CASGTAYMNTEAFF	TGTGCCAGTGGGACAGCTTACATGAACACTGAAGCTTTCTTT
.	TRBV19	TRBD1	TRBJ2-2	CASSTGQGLSGELFF	TGTGCCAGTAGTACGGGACAGGGGCTTTCCGGGGAGCTGTTTTTT
.	TRBV7-9	.	TRBJ1-4	CASSFQGSNEKLFF	TGTGCCAGCAGCTTCCAGGGTTCTAATGAAAAACTGTTTTTT
few	TRBV29-1	.	TRBJ1-2	CSVAEGRGYTF	TGCAGCGTTGCAGAGGGCCGTGGCTACACCTTC
.	TRBV19	TRBD1	TRBJ1-4	CASTLGTAPYNEKLFF	TGTGCCAGTACCCTCGGGACAGCCCCTTACAATGAAAAACTGTTTTTT
.	TRBV28	TRBD1	TRBJ1-6	CASSLRDRGSPLHF	TGTGCCAGCAGTTTAAGGGACAGGGGTTCACCCCTCCACTTT
.	TRBV5-1	TRBD2	TRBJ2-1	CASRVIAGDYNEQFF	TGCGCCAGCAGGGTGATAGCGGGGGATTACAATGAGCAGTTCTTC
.	TRBV7-9	.	TRBJ1-4	CSSSFGGRDEKLFF	TGTTCCAGCAGCTTTGGAGGGCGGGATGAAAAACTGTTTTTT
.	TRBV7-2	TRBD2	TRBJ2-3	CASSSRSSGGTDTQYF	TGTGCCAGCAGCTCAAGGTCTAGCGGGGGTACAGATACGCAGTATTTT
.	TRBV5-6	.	TRBJ2-5	CASSLGRGETQYF	TGTGCCAGCAGCTTAGGCAGAGGGGAGACCCAGTACTTC
.	TRBV7-2	TRBD1	TRBJ2-2	CASSPRQGFTGELFF	TGTGCCAGCAGCCCCCGACAGGGATTCACCGGGGAGCTGTTTTTT
.	TRBV12-5	TRBD1	TRBJ2-2	CASGSLTGTVTNTGELFF	TGTGCTAGTGGTTCCTTAACCGGGACAGTGACGAACACCGGGGAGCTGTTTTTT
once	TRBV7-8	.	TRBJ2-1	CASSSRQGFHNEQFF	TGTGCCAGCAGCTCCAGGCAGGGTTTCCACAATGAGCAGTTCTTC
.	TRBV7-7	TRBD2	TRBJ2-5	CASSLGRGGIQETQYF	TGTGCCAGCAGCTTAGGTCGCGGGGGGATACAAGAGACCCAGTACTTC
.	TRBV29-1	TRBD1	TRBJ1-2	CSVLTGGDYGYTF	TGCAGCGTTCTAACAGGGGGGGACTATGGCTACACCTTC
.	TRBV7-8	.	TRBJ2-1	CASSGPFSWFF	TGTGCCAGCAGCGGGCCCTTCAGCTGGTTCTTC